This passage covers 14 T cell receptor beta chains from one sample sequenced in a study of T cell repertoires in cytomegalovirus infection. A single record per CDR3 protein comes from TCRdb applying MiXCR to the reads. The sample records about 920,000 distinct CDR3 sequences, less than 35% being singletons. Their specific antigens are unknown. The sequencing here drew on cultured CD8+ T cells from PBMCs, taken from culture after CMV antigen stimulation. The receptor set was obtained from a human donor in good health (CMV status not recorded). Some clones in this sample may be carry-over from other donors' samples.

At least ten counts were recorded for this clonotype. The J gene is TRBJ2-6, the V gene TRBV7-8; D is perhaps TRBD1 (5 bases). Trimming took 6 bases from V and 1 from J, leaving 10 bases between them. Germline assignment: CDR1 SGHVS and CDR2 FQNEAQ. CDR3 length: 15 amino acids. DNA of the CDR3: TGTGCCAGCAGTCACGACAGTTCTGGGGCCAACGTCCTGACTTTC. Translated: CASSHDSSGANVLTF.

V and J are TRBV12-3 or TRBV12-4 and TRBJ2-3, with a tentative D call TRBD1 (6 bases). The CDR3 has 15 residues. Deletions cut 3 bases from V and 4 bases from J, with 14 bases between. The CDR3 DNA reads TGTGCCAGCAGTTTTACTACAGGGTTAGCAGATACGCAGTATTTT. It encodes CASSFTTGLADTQYF.

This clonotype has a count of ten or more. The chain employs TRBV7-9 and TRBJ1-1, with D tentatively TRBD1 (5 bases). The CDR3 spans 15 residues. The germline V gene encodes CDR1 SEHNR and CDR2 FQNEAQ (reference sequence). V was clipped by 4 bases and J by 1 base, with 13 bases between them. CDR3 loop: CASSYRGGENTEAFF. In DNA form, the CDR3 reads TGTGCCAGCAGCTATAGGGGAGGAGAGAACACTGAAGCTTTCTTT.

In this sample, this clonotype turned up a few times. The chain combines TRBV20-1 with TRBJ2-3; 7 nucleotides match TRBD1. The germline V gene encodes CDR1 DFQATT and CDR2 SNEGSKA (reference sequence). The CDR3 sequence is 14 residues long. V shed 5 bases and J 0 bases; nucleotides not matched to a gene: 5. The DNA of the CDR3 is TGCAGTGCTGAACCGACAGGGAGCACAGATACGCAGTATTTT. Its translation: CSAEPTGSTDTQYF.

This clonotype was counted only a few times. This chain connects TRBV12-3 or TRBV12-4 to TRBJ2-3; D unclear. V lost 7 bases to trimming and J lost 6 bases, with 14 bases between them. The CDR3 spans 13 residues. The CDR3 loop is CASTLSIPDTQYF. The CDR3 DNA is TGTGCCAGCACCTTAAGTATTCCGGATACGCAGTATTTT.

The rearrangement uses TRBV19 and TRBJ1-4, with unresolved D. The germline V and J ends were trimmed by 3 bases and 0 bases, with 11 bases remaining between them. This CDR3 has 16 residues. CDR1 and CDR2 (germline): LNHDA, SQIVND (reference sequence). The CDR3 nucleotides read TGTGCCAGTAGTATGAGGCGGCGGGCAACTAATGAAAAACTGTTTTTT. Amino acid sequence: CASSMRRRATNEKLFF.

CDR3 region: CASSEYVSGETRNEQFF. The CDR3 bases are TGTGCCAGCAGTGAATACGTTAGCGGGGAGACTCGTAATGAGCAGTTCTTC. The gene calls are TRBV2 and TRBJ2-1, with 8 bases lining up with TRBD2. V dropped 2 bases and J dropped 7; count of bases not matched to a gene: 13. The CDR3 loop spans 17 amino acids. Per the germline V gene, CDR1 is SNHLY and CDR2 is FYNNEI.

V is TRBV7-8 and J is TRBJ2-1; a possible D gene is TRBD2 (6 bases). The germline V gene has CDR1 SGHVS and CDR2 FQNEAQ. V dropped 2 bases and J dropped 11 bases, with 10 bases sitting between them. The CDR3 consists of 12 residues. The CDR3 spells CASSLSGDQQFF. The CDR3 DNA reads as TGTGCCAGCAGCTTATCGGGGGATCAGCAGTTCTTC.

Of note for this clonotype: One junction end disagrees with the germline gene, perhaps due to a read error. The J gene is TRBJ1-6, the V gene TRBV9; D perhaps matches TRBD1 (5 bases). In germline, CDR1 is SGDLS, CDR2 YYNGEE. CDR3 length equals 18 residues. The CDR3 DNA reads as TGTGCCAACAGCTCCCCCCGGGACCGTAGCTCCTATAATTCACCCCTCCACTTT. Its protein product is CANSSPRDRSSYNSPLHF.

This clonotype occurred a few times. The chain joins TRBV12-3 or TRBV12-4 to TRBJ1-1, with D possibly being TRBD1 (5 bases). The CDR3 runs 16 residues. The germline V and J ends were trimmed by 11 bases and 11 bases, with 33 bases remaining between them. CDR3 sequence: CASSGRGAISERSAFF. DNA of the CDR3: TGTGCCTCCTCTGGGCGAGGGGCAATCTCCGAACGATCGGCTTTCTTT.

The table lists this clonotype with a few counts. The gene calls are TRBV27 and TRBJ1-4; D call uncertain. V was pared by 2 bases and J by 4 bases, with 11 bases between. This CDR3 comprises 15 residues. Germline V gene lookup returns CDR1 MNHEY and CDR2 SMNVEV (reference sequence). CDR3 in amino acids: CASSLQAALNEKLFF. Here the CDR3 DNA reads TGTGCCAGCAGTTTACAGGCAGCCCTTAATGAAAAACTGTTTTTT.

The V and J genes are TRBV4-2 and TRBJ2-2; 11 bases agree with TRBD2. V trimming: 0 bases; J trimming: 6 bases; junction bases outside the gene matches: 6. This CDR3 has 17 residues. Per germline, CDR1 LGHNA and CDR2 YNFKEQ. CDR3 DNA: TGTGCCAGCAGCCAAGAATTAGCGGGGGGGCCTGCCGGGGAGCTGTTTTTT. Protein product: CASSQELAGGPAGELFF.

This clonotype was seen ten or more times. CDR3 residues: CASSNEITGETNEKLFF. The CDR3 DNA reads as TGTGCCAGCAGCAACGAGATAACAGGGGAAACTAATGAAAAACTGTTTTTT. The rearrangement links TRBV7-6 to TRBJ1-4, with 7 bases identical to TRBD1. The CDR3 length is 17 residues. The trim removed 5 bases at V and 1 base at J, leaving 10 bases unmatched. CDR1 and CDR2 from the germline V gene are SGHVS and FNYEAQ.

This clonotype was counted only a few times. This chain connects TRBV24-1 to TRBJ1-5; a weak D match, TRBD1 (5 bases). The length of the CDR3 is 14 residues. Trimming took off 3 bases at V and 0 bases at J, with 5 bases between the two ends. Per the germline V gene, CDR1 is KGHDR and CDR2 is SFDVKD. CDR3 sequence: CATSDTGSNQPQHF. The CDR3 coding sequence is TGTGCCACCAGTGATACAGGTAGCAATCAGCCCCAGCATTTT.